These T cell receptor beta chains were read from a single sample in a study of cytomegalovirus exposure and HLA in healthy donors. TCRdb keeps only in-frame clones here, not all; method: immunoSEQ multiplex PCR. The sample has some 180,000 clones, about 12% seen once. The specimen sequenced was PBMCs. The receptors stem from a man between 50 and 59 years old in good health and CMV-seropositive. Each CDR3 is given with its conserved first and last residue. The order of the fields is clone size, J gene, D gene, V gene, CDR3 protein, CDR3 DNA. The D gene is left open where the match is weak. Part of the rows lack a size; the others show once, few, many or a class for expanded clones.

abundance: few; j_gene: TRBJ1-6; d_gene: -; v_gene: TRBV5-1; CDR3aa: CASSLVAGPNSPLHF; CDR3nt: TGCGCCAGCAGCTTGGTTGCAGGCCCTAATTCACCCCTCCACTTT
abundance: few; j_gene: TRBJ2-4; d_gene: -; v_gene: TRBV2; CDR3aa: CATSPGNNIQYF; CDR3nt: TGTGCCACCTCGCCAGGAAACAACATTCAGTACTTC
abundance: few; j_gene: TRBJ1-4; d_gene: -; v_gene: TRBV9; CDR3aa: CASSVQSTNEKLFF; CDR3nt: TGTGCCAGCAGCGTCCAGTCAACTAATGAAAAACTGTTTTTT
abundance: -; j_gene: TRBJ2-1; d_gene: -; v_gene: TRBV4-3; CDR3aa: CASSQEQVVREQFF; CDR3nt: TGCGCCAGCAGCCAAGAACAGGTTGTCCGTGAGCAGTTCTTC
abundance: few; j_gene: TRBJ1-1; d_gene: TRBD1; v_gene: TRBV4-3; CDR3aa: CASTQGTLLNTEAFF; CDR3nt: TGCGCCAGCACACAGGGGACCCTCTTGAACACTGAAGCTTTCTTT
abundance: -; j_gene: TRBJ1-5; d_gene: -; v_gene: TRBV5-4; CDR3aa: CASSLTGSNQPQHF; CDR3nt: TGTGCCAGCAGCCTTACGGGAAGCAATCAGCCCCAGCATTTT
abundance: -; j_gene: TRBJ1-1; d_gene: TRBD1; v_gene: TRBV7-8; CDR3aa: CASSLVGATGVMNTEAFF; CDR3nt: TGTGCCAGCAGCTTAGTTGGGGCGACAGGGGTAATGAACACTGAAGCTTTCTTT
abundance: few; j_gene: TRBJ1-4; d_gene: TRBD1; v_gene: TRBV6-6; CDR3aa: CASRDSGAEKLFF; CDR3nt: TGTGCCAGCCGGGACAGTGGGGCTGAAAAACTGTTTTTT
abundance: -; j_gene: TRBJ2-5; d_gene: TRBD2; v_gene: TRBV19; CDR3aa: CASSPRLAGATETQYF; CDR3nt: TGTGCCAGTAGTCCCCGACTAGCGGGGGCCACAGAGACCCAGTACTTC
abundance: -; j_gene: TRBJ1-2; d_gene: TRBD1; v_gene: TRBV30; CDR3aa: CAWDRGNYGYTF; CDR3nt: TGTGCCTGGGACAGGGGGAACTATGGCTACACCTTC
abundance: -; j_gene: TRBJ1-5; d_gene: -; v_gene: TRBV4-2; CDR3aa: CASSQDGRDQPQHF; CDR3nt: TGTGCCAGCAGCCAAGATGGGAGGGATCAGCCCCAGCATTTT
abundance: few; j_gene: TRBJ1-1; d_gene: -; v_gene: TRBV6-4; CDR3aa: CASSVNRDTDTEAFF; CDR3nt: TGTGCCAGCAGTGTAAACAGGGATACGGACACTGAAGCTTTCTTT
abundance: few; j_gene: TRBJ1-4; d_gene: -; v_gene: TRBV4-3; CDR3aa: CASSLQHRGNEKLFF; CDR3nt: TGCGCCAGCAGCCTGCAACACCGAGGGAATGAAAAACTGTTTTTT
abundance: few; j_gene: TRBJ1-2; d_gene: -; v_gene: TRBV21-1; CDR3aa: CASSKKEIMSDGYTF; CDR3nt: TGTGCCAGCAGCAAAAAGGAGATCATGTCAGATGGCTACACCTTC
abundance: -; j_gene: TRBJ2-1; d_gene: TRBD1; v_gene: TRBV11-3; CDR3aa: CASNRDRDSNEQFF; CDR3nt: TGTGCCAGCAACCGGGACAGGGACAGCAATGAGCAGTTCTTC
abundance: few; j_gene: TRBJ2-1; d_gene: TRBD2; v_gene: TRBV9; CDR3aa: CASSELAGYYNEQFF; CDR3nt: TGTGCCAGCAGCGAACTAGCGGGGTACTACAATGAGCAGTTCTTC
abundance: -; j_gene: TRBJ2-7; d_gene: TRBD2; v_gene: TRBV10-1; CDR3aa: CASSALAGDSSYEQYF; CDR3nt: TGCGCCAGCAGCGCGCTAGCGGGAGACTCCTCCTACGAGCAGTACTTC
abundance: -; j_gene: TRBJ1-3; d_gene: -; v_gene: TRBV28; CDR3aa: CASSLIGSRGTIYF; CDR3nt: TGTGCCAGCAGTTTAATCGGCAGCAGAGGGACCATATATTTT
abundance: few; j_gene: TRBJ1-5; d_gene: -; v_gene: TRBV6-4; CDR3aa: CASRGADNQPQHF; CDR3nt: TGTGCCAGCAGGGGGGCCGACAATCAGCCCCAGCATTTT
abundance: -; j_gene: TRBJ1-1; d_gene: -; v_gene: TRBV7-9; CDR3aa: CASSLDRAPRSRAFF; CDR3nt: TGTGCCAGCAGCTTAGACAGGGCCCCACGAAGTAGGGCTTTCTTT
abundance: few; j_gene: TRBJ2-2; d_gene: TRBD1; v_gene: TRBV5-6; CDR3aa: CASSIPGQGFTGELFF; CDR3nt: TGTGCCAGCAGCATACCGGGACAGGGGTTCACCGGGGAGCTGTTTTTT
abundance: -; j_gene: TRBJ2-4; d_gene: -; v_gene: TRBV9; CDR3aa: CASSVGTESNIQYF; CDR3nt: TGTGCCAGCAGCGTAGGGACAGAGTCTAACATTCAGTACTTC
abundance: few; j_gene: TRBJ1-2; d_gene: TRBD1; v_gene: TRBV9; CDR3aa: CASSADRTGLNYGYTF; CDR3nt: TGTGCCAGCAGCGCCGACCGGACAGGGTTAAACTATGGCTACACCTTC
abundance: -; j_gene: TRBJ1-1; d_gene: TRBD1; v_gene: TRBV7-9; CDR3aa: CASSLGQGRTEAFF; CDR3nt: TGTGCCAGCAGCTTAGGACAGGGGCGGACTGAAGCTTTCTTT
abundance: few; j_gene: TRBJ2-5; d_gene: -; v_gene: TRBV7-9; CDR3aa: CASSPTGAIQETQYF; CDR3nt: TGTGCCAGCAGCCCCACGGGTGCCATCCAAGAGACCCAGTACTTC
abundance: -; j_gene: TRBJ1-6; d_gene: -; v_gene: TRBV5-1; CDR3aa: CASSLSGDYNSPLHF; CDR3nt: TGCGCCAGCAGCTTATCAGGGGACTATAATTCACCCCTCCACTTT
abundance: few; j_gene: TRBJ1-2; d_gene: TRBD1; v_gene: TRBV9; CDR3aa: CASSVEGDRSSGYTF; CDR3nt: TGTGCCAGCAGCGTAGAAGGGGACAGGTCTAGTGGCTACACCTTC
abundance: many; j_gene: TRBJ1-4; d_gene: -; v_gene: TRBV4-3; CDR3aa: CASSQDTGSNEKLFF; CDR3nt: TGCGCCAGCAGCCAAGATACAGGGAGTAATGAAAAACTGTTTTTT
abundance: -; j_gene: TRBJ2-2; d_gene: TRBD1; v_gene: TRBV11-3; CDR3aa: CASSLLQGARTGELFF; CDR3nt: TGTGCCAGCAGCTTATTACAGGGGGCAAGAACCGGGGAGCTGTTTTTT
abundance: few; j_gene: TRBJ2-2; d_gene: -; v_gene: TRBV5-1; CDR3aa: CASSLLQVNTGELFF; CDR3nt: TGCGCCAGCAGCTTGTTACAGGTGAACACCGGGGAGCTGTTTTTT
abundance: -; j_gene: TRBJ1-5; d_gene: -; v_gene: TRBV5-6; CDR3aa: CASSSYRGNQPQHF; CDR3nt: TGTGCCAGCAGTTCTTACAGGGGCAATCAGCCCCAGCATTTT
abundance: -; j_gene: TRBJ1-1; d_gene: TRBD1; v_gene: TRBV10-3; CDR3aa: CAISEGGQMAEAFF; CDR3nt: TGTGCCATCAGTGAGGGGGGACAGATGGCTGAAGCTTTCTTT
abundance: -; j_gene: TRBJ2-2; d_gene: TRBD1; v_gene: TRBV2; CDR3aa: CASSERQGNPGELFF; CDR3nt: TGTGCCAGCAGTGAGAGACAGGGGAATCCCGGGGAGCTGTTTTTT
abundance: few; j_gene: TRBJ1-5; d_gene: -; v_gene: TRBV28; CDR3aa: CASRRGFATYSNQPQHF; CDR3nt: TGTGCCAGTCGAAGAGGGTTCGCTACCTATAGCAATCAGCCCCAGCATTTT
abundance: few; j_gene: TRBJ1-1; d_gene: TRBD1; v_gene: TRBV11-3; CDR3aa: CASSRAGTENTEAFF; CDR3nt: TGTGCCAGCAGCCGAGCCGGGACAGAGAACACTGAAGCTTTCTTT
abundance: few; j_gene: TRBJ1-1; d_gene: -; v_gene: TRBV29-1; CDR3aa: CSVGVAPSAFF; CDR3nt: TGCAGCGTTGGTGTGGCCCCATCAGCTTTCTTT
abundance: few; j_gene: TRBJ2-7; d_gene: TRBD1; v_gene: TRBV6-6; CDR3aa: CASSDPGQGVYEQYF; CDR3nt: TGTGCCAGCAGTGACCCGGGACAGGGGGTCTACGAGCAGTACTTC
abundance: once; j_gene: TRBJ2-3; d_gene: TRBD2; v_gene: TRBV6-5; CDR3aa: CASSLLAQADTQYF; CDR3nt: TGTGCCAGCAGTTTACTAGCGCAAGCAGATACGCAGTATTTT
abundance: few; j_gene: TRBJ2-4; d_gene: TRBD1; v_gene: TRBV6-5; CDR3aa: CASSYSGQGNIQYF; CDR3nt: TGTGCCAGCAGTTACTCTGGACAGGGAAACATTCAGTACTTC
abundance: -; j_gene: TRBJ2-2; d_gene: -; v_gene: TRBV6-5; CDR3aa: CASSPRVANTGELFF; CDR3nt: TGTGCCAGCAGTCCCAGGGTCGCGAACACCGGGGAGCTGTTTTTT
abundance: -; j_gene: TRBJ1-2; d_gene: -; v_gene: TRBV5-6; CDR3aa: CASSPSGRGYGYTF; CDR3nt: TGTGCCAGCAGCCCCTCGGGCAGGGGCTATGGCTACACCTTC
abundance: -; j_gene: TRBJ2-7; d_gene: TRBD1; v_gene: TRBV5-1; CDR3aa: CASSSDRGIDEQYF; CDR3nt: TGCGCCAGCAGCTCCGACAGGGGAATCGACGAGCAGTACTTC
abundance: -; j_gene: TRBJ1-4; d_gene: -; v_gene: TRBV7-2; CDR3aa: CASSFTGKVGEKLFF; CDR3nt: TGTGCCAGCAGCTTCACAGGGAAGGTTGGAGAAAAACTGTTTTTT
abundance: few; j_gene: TRBJ2-3; d_gene: TRBD1; v_gene: TRBV7-2; CDR3aa: CASRGLVTDTQYF; CDR3nt: TGTGCCAGTAGGGGGCTGGTAACAGATACGCAGTATTTT
abundance: few; j_gene: TRBJ1-2; d_gene: TRBD1; v_gene: TRBV2; CDR3aa: CASRPTGGYYGYTF; CDR3nt: TGTGCCAGCCGACCGACAGGGGGCTACTATGGCTACACCTTC
abundance: -; j_gene: TRBJ1-2; d_gene: -; v_gene: TRBV9; CDR3aa: CASSVDQALYGYTF; CDR3nt: TGTGCCAGCAGCGTAGATCAGGCCCTCTATGGCTACACCTTC
abundance: -; j_gene: TRBJ2-1; d_gene: -; v_gene: TRBV18; CDR3aa: CASSPAYNEQFF; CDR3nt: TGTGCCAGCTCACCCGCGTACAATGAGCAGTTCTTC
abundance: few; j_gene: TRBJ1-5; d_gene: TRBD1; v_gene: TRBV28; CDR3aa: CASSLDRQGQPQHF; CDR3nt: TGTGCCAGCAGTTTGGACAGGCAGGGGCAGCCCCAGCATTTT
abundance: -; j_gene: TRBJ1-5; d_gene: TRBD1; v_gene: TRBV7-2; CDR3aa: CASSLEQGSNQPQHF; CDR3nt: TGTGCCAGCAGCTTAGAACAGGGGTCCAATCAGCCCCAGCATTTT
abundance: -; j_gene: TRBJ1-3; d_gene: -; v_gene: TRBV5-4; CDR3aa: CASSLGADSGNTIYF; CDR3nt: TGTGCCAGCAGCTTGGGAGCGGATTCTGGAAACACCATATATTTT
abundance: -; j_gene: TRBJ1-5; d_gene: -; v_gene: TRBV5-6; CDR3aa: CASSLGGGFQPQHF; CDR3nt: TGTGCCAGCAGCCTGGGGGGGGGTTTTCAGCCCCAGCATTTT
abundance: few; j_gene: TRBJ2-6; d_gene: TRBD1; v_gene: TRBV5-6; CDR3aa: CASSSTGVGANVLTF; CDR3nt: TGTGCCAGCAGCTCCACAGGGGTGGGGGCCAACGTCCTGACTTTC